This TCR beta chain comes out of a study of technical replicates of blood from several donors. The CDR3 contains 15 residues. V was pared by 5 bases and J by 4 bases, with 3 bases of the junction left unmatched. CDR1 is MNHEY, CDR2 SVGAGI, per germline. Profiling relied on immunoSEQ multiplex PCR, and the TCRdb table lists in-frame clones only, not all of them. The table lists fewer than 95,000 clones, more than 85% of them singletons. This clonotype was sampled from a human donor in good health. Specimen: T cells isolated from PBMCs. V is TRBV6-5 and J is TRBJ2-1; TRBD2 agrees at 12 bases. The CDR3 sequence is CASSPGLAGYNEQFF. CDR3 DNA sequence: TGTGCCAGCAGTCCTGGACTAGCGGGATACAATGAGCAGTTCTTC.